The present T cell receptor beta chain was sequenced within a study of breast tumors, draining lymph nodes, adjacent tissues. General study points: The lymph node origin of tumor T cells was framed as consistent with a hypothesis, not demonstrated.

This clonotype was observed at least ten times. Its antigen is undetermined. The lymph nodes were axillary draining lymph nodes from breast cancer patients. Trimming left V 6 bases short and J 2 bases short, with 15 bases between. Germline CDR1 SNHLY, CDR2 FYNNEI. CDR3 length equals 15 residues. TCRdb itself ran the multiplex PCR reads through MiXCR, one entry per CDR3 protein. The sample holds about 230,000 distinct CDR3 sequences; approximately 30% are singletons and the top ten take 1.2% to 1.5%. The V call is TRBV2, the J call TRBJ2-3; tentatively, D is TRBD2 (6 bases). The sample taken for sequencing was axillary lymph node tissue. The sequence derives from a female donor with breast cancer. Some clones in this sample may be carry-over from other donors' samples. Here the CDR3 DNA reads TGTGCCAGCAGGGGGGGTTGGGCAAACACAGATACGCAGTATTTT. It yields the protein CASRGGWANTDTQYF.